Sequencing of this T cell receptor beta chain was carried out in a study of blood T cell repertoires in COVID-19. Background on the study: T cells, B-cell-depleted T cells, or PBMCs supplied cDNA or gDNA.

The authors' processing: Scientists estimated how many nucleated cells there were by amplifying reference gene primers. Sequencing was performed with immunoSEQ multiplex PCR; in TCRdb, only in-frame clones are kept and a portion is missing. V, J and clone size are those of that table, while D and trimming were read from the DNA. Here the sample spans approximately 100,000 clones, about 86% being singletons. CDR3 length: 15 residues. The germline V and J ends were trimmed by 5 bases and 0 bases, with 14 bases remaining between them. Germline V gene data show CDR1 as SGHTA and CDR2 as FQGNSA. Sequences were obtained from peripheral blood. The chain recombines TRBV7-2 with TRBJ2-7; D perhaps matches TRBD2 (6 bases). The receptor comes from a man in his sixties with acute or convalescent COVID-19. In DNA form, the CDR3 reads TGTGCCAGCAGCCAACGGGGGACGAGCTCCTACGAGCAGTACTTC. Its translation is CASSQRGTSSYEQYF.